This TCR beta chain derives from a study of cytomegalovirus exposure and HLA in healthy donors. Study-wide points: HLA alleles were associated with 15,000 to 20,000 TCR beta sequences in a later analysis at 0.05 false discovery rate. The authors considered a cluster of highly shared sequence variants likely to be a sequencing artifact. Later analysis showed most CMV-associated TCR beta chains appearing HLA-restricted.

Comments on this clone: Its specificity is unknown. This CDR3 is also generated by other DNA sequences in the sample.

The CDR3 is 13 amino acids. Germline V CDR1 and CDR2: MGHRA, YSYEKL. V was cut by 3 bases and J by 5 bases, with 9 bases left in between. Both 60 Vbeta primers and 13 Jbeta primers went into the PCR. TCRdb keeps only in-frame clones here, not all; method: immunoSEQ multiplex PCR. This table has 160,000 or so clones, around 79% appearing once. The specimen was PBMCs. This chain connects TRBV4-1 to TRBJ2-3; possible D gene TRBD2, 6 bases. The origin of this receptor is a woman aged 40 to 50 in good health and CMV-seronegative. In DNA form, the CDR3 reads TGCGCCAGCAGCCAGGAGGGACTAGATACGCAGTATTTT. This codes for CASSQEGLDTQYF.